These 27 T cell receptor beta chains originate from one sample sequenced in a study of Ad26.COV2.S vaccination and SARS-CoV-2 variants. Documented treatment: some 20 received Ad26.COV2.S at low or high dose, single or two shots; 5 received placebo; per-sample allocation not given. Vaccine and placebo recipients were sampled on day 63 after the first injection. Method: immunoSEQ multiplex PCR; TCRdb's copy keeps in-frame clones and lacks some. The data show 300,000 to 350,000 clones, with almost 90% seen just once and around 5.5% held by the top ten. Sample: peripheral blood, taken in a trial of Ad26.COV2.S vaccine versus placebo. The receptors originated from a person between 18 and 59 years old who received the Ad26.COV2.S COVID-19 vaccine or a placebo.

This chain joins TRBV6-6 and TRBJ1-2, with 11 bases matching TRBD1. The CDR3 runs 14 residues. V was clipped by 6 bases and J by 1 base; unmatched bases: 1. Germline V CDR1 and CDR2: MNHNY, SVGAGI (reference sequence). In nucleotides, the CDR3 is TGTGCCAGCAGGGGGACAGGGGGTAACTATGGCTACACCTTC. Translated: CASRGTGGNYGYTF.

V usage is TRBV19 and J usage is TRBJ2-5; 12 nucleotides line up with TRBD2. Germline CDR1 reads LNHDA; CDR2 reads SQIVND (reference sequence). The CDR3 totals 16 residues. The V segment lost 4 bases and the J segment 4 bases; nucleotides outside the gene matches: 7. The CDR3 DNA is TGTGCCAGTAGTACCCTTCCGGGACTAGCGGGAGAGACCCAGTACTTC. The encoded protein is CASSTLPGLAGETQYF.

A few counts support this clone. The V and J genes are TRBV7-2 and TRBJ2-5, with 8 bases aligning to TRBD1. CDR1 and CDR2 from the germline V gene are SGHTA and FQGNSA. The CDR3 runs to 15 residues. V shed 5 bases and J 5 bases; nucleotides not matched to a gene: 10. CDR3 DNA sequence: TGTGCCAGCAGCCTCCTGGGACAGGTGGGCGAGACCCAGTACTTC. This translates into CASSLLGQVGETQYF.

The CDR3 reads CASRSRDRSLKRTQYF. As DNA, the CDR3 is TGTGCCAGCAGGTCCCGGGACAGGTCCCTGAAAAGGACCCAGTACTTC. The V gene is TRBV7-9, the J gene TRBJ2-5, with 8 bases lining up with TRBD1. Germline V gives CDR1 SEHNR, CDR2 FQNEAQ (reference sequence). The V and J ends lost 6 bases and 7 bases, in that order; junction bases with no gene match: 16. The CDR3 contains 16 residues.

J is TRBJ2-3 and V is TRBV6-5; weak D call: TRBD2 (6 bases). Between the trimmed V and J ends, which lost 11 bases and 6 bases, there was a span of 18 bases. The CDR3 is 13 amino acids. Germline loops: CDR1 MNHEY, CDR2 SVGAGI. The CDR3 bases are TGTGCCGCACTCCCCGGGAGAAGGGATACGCAGTATTTT. Protein product: CAALPGRRDTQYF.

This clone was counted once. The rearrangement joins TRBV24-1 to TRBJ1-2; no clear D gene. The CDR3 sequence is 16 residues long. CDR1 KGHDR and CDR2 SFDVKD come from the germline V gene. V lost 0 bases and J lost 5, with 15 bases in between. This chain's CDR3 is CATSDLGVGMRYGYTF. For the CDR3, the DNA is TGTGCCACCAGTGATTTGGGGGTCGGGATGCGGTATGGCTACACCTTC.

J is TRBJ2-5 and V is TRBV3-1 (or the pseudogene TRBV3-2); 7 bases map to TRBD1. J gave up 4 bases and V 4 bases, and 12 bases lay outside the gene matches. Germline V gene data show CDR1 as LGHDT and CDR2 as YNNKEL (reference sequence). This CDR3 region has 16 residues. The CDR3 spells CASSLPRGNERETQYF. CDR3 bases: TGTGCCAGCAGCCTCCCCAGGGGGAACGAAAGAGAGACCCAGTACTTC.

This rearrangement joins TRBV4-3 to TRBJ2-2, with D tentatively TRBD1 (6 bases). Germline CDR1 reads LGHNA; CDR2 reads YSLEER. This CDR3 contains 16 residues. Trimming cost V 0 bases and J 3 bases, with 11 bases left between them. The CDR3 here is CASSQDTGTHTGELFF. In DNA form, the CDR3 reads TGCGCCAGCAGCCAAGACACAGGGACCCACACCGGGGAGCTGTTTTTT.

This clone showed up just a few times. The chain recombines TRBV6-6 with TRBJ1-4, with a possible D match to TRBD1 (6 bases). The CDR3 length is 17 residues. V was shortened by 5 bases and J by 0 bases, with 16 bases between the two germline ends. Germline CDR1 reads MNHNY; CDR2 reads SVGAGI (reference sequence). The CDR3 nucleotides are TGTGCCAGCAGTCCCCGGGGGGGGGCGGCAACTAATGAAAAACTGTTTTTT. Encoded protein: CASSPRGGAATNEKLFF.

The J gene is TRBJ2-7, the V gene TRBV5-1; perhaps TRBD1 as D (5 bases). CDR3 size: 14 residues. Per the germline V gene, CDR1 is SGHRS and CDR2 is YFSETQ. V dropped 2 bases and J dropped 3 bases, with 12 bases sitting between them. CDR3 DNA: TGCGCCAGCAGCTTATATTCAGGGAACTACGAGCAGTACGTC. This sequence encodes CASSLYSGNYEQYV.

This chain links TRBV5-5 with TRBJ1-2, with 12 bases that match TRBD1. Germline CDR1 SGHKS, CDR2 YYEKEE (reference sequence). This CDR3 contains 16 residues. With 4 bases clipped from V and 0 bases from J, the junction kept 4 bases outside the gene matches. The CDR3, as DNA: TGTGCCAGCAGCCGGGACAGGGGGCTATCTAACTATGGCTACACCTTC. Residues: CASSRDRGLSNYGYTF. The full variable domain, rest sourced from reference TRBV5-5 and TRBJ1-2, is DAGVTQSPTHLIKTRGQQVTLRCSPISGHKSVSWYQQVLGQGPQFIFQYYEKEERGRGNFPDRFSARQFPNYSSELNVNALLLGDSALYLCASSRDRGLSNYGYTFGSGTRLTVV.

V usage is TRBV7-9 and J usage is TRBJ1-2; D may be TRBD1 (6 bases). The CDR3 consists of 13 residues. Per germline, CDR1 SEHNR and CDR2 FQNEAQ (reference sequence). The V end lost 4 bases, the J end lost 5 bases, and 11 bases lay between the germline ends. The CDR3 nucleotides read TGTGCCAGCAGCTCGACAGGCGGATATGGCTACACCTTC. It codes for CASSSTGGYGYTF. Together with reference TRBV7-9 and TRBJ1-2, the CDR3 gives the full variable domain: DTGVSQNPRHKITKRGQNVTFRCDPISEHNRLYWYRQTLGQGPEFLTYFQNEAQLEKSRLLSDRFSAERPKGSFSTLEIQRTEQGDSAMYLCASSSTGGYGYTFGSGTRLTVV.

The J gene is TRBJ2-3, the V gene TRBV2, with 14 bases matching TRBD2. V trimming: 7 bases; J trimming: 4 bases; junction bases outside the gene matches: 4. Germline V gene lookup returns CDR1 SNHLY and CDR2 FYNNEI. The CDR3 runs to 15 residues. The CDR3 protein is CASKGLAGEADTQYF. The CDR3 DNA is TGTGCCAGCAAGGGACTAGCGGGAGAGGCAGATACGCAGTATTTT.

The chain couples TRBV4-3 to TRBJ1-1; tentatively, D is TRBD1 (6 bases). Germline CDR1 and CDR2: LGHNA and YSLEER. There are 12 residues in the CDR3. The ends were cut back, 0 bases at V and 8 bases at J, with 7 bases in the middle. The CDR3, as DNA: TGCGCCAGCAGCCAAGATGACAGGGAAGCTTTCTTT. Amino acid sequence: CASSQDDREAFF.

The chain links TRBV9 to TRBJ2-3; possibly TRBD1 or TRBD2 for D (6 bases each). V gave up 0 bases and J gave up 4 bases, with 9 bases separating them. The CDR3 spans 14 residues. Germline V gene lookup returns CDR1 SGDLS and CDR2 YYNGEE. CDR3 nucleotides: TGTGCCAGCAGCGTAGTCGGGGGCCCAGATACGCAGTATTTT. Its translation: CASSVVGGPDTQYF.

The rearrangement joins TRBV7-8 to TRBJ1-4, with D maybe TRBD1 (5 bases). CDR3 length: 17 residues. Per germline, CDR1 SGHVS and CDR2 FQNEAQ. V gave up 6 bases and J gave up 8 bases, with 25 bases separating them. The CDR3 DNA is TGTGCCAGCAGTCCCCGTCGGGGGGGGTTAACTTACGAAAAACTGTTTTTT. Its translation: CASSPRRGGLTYEKLFF.

The count of this clone is one. The chain joins TRBV30 to TRBJ2-1, with a tentative D call TRBD2 (6 bases). V was pared by 8 bases and J by 1 base, with 12 bases between. CDR1 is GTSNPN, CDR2 SVGIG, per germline (reference sequence). The CDR3 is made up of 13 amino acids. The CDR3 loop reads CAGGYPSYNEQFF. The CDR3 coding sequence is TGTGCCGGAGGGTATCCTTCCTACAATGAGCAGTTCTTC.

V is TRBV3-1 (or the pseudogene TRBV3-2) and J is TRBJ1-2; 8 nucleotides line up with TRBD1. Germline trimming cut 3 bases from V and 3 bases from J; bases unmatched to any gene: 3. The CDR3 length is 14 residues. Germline-derived CDR1 and CDR2 are LGHDT and YNNKEL (reference sequence). CDR3 loop: CASSHQGAYYGYTF. The CDR3 DNA is TGTGCCAGCAGCCATCAGGGGGCGTACTATGGCTACACCTTC.

The rearrangement joins TRBV9 to TRBJ2-7, with TRBD1 matching over 9 bases. In germline, CDR1 is SGDLS, CDR2 YYNGEE. V lost 1 base, J lost 3 bases, and 2 bases stayed unmatched. This CDR3 region has 14 residues. CDR3 DNA: TGTGCCAGCAGCGTAACGGGACAGGGCTACGAGCAGTACTTC. Amino acid sequence: CASSVTGQGYEQYF.

The chain carries TRBV14 and TRBJ2-3; D not resolved. V was trimmed by 1 base and J by 2 bases, leaving 7 bases between them. CDR1 is SGHDN, CDR2 FVKESK, per germline. The CDR3 length is 14 residues. The CDR3 coding sequence is TGTGCCAGCAGCCAAGTTGGTGACACAGATACGCAGTATTTT. Encoded protein: CASSQVGDTDTQYF.

The chain couples TRBV7-2 to TRBJ1-1; D is possibly TRBD1 (6 bases). V lost 6 bases and J lost 3, with 11 bases in between. The CDR3 loop spans 13 amino acids. The V gene's germline CDR1 is SGHTA and CDR2 FQGNSA. The CDR3 sequence: CASSVQGYTEAFF. DNA for the CDR3: TGTGCCAGCAGTGTACAGGGTTACACTGAAGCTTTCTTT. The full variable domain, rest sourced from reference TRBV7-2 and TRBJ1-1, is GAGVSQSPSNKVTEKGKDVELRCDPISGHTALYWYRQSLGQGLEFLIYFQGNSAPDKSGLPSDRFSAERTGGSVSTLTIQRTQQEDSAVYLCASSVQGYTEAFFGQGTRLTVV.

The genes are TRBV7-2 and TRBJ2-1; D remains unclear. Germline V CDR1 and CDR2: SGHTA, FQGNSA. V shed 4 bases and J shed 0 bases, with 10 bases lying between them. CDR3 length: 15 amino acids. CDR3 DNA: TGTGCCAGCAGCTACGACTCTAGCTCCTACAATGAGCAGTTCTTC. As protein: CASSYDSSSYNEQFF.

The chain links TRBV6-5 to TRBJ2-5, with a tentative D call TRBD2 (6 bases). The CDR3 is 15 residues long. From germline, CDR1 is MNHEY and CDR2 SVGAGI. Trimming removed 0 bases from V and 5 bases from J, with 13 bases in between. CDR3 in amino acids: CASSYSTGVGETQYF. DNA for the CDR3: TGTGCCAGCAGTTACTCAACGGGGGTTGGGGAGACCCAGTACTTC.

CDR3 sequence: CASSRDGRNTGELFF. The CDR3 nucleotides read TGTGCCAGTAGCCGGGACGGCCGGAACACCGGGGAGCTGTTTTTT. The chain links TRBV19 to TRBJ2-2, with D tentatively TRBD1 or TRBD2 (5 bases each). The CDR3 totals 15 residues. Trimming shortened V by 6 bases and J by 1 base, and 12 bases separated the two germline ends. Per the germline V gene, CDR1 is LNHDA and CDR2 is SQIVND (reference sequence).

The chain combines TRBV5-1 with TRBJ2-3; D is ambiguous. Per the germline V gene, CDR1 is SGHRS and CDR2 is YFSETQ. The V gene lost 1 base and the J gene lost 1 base, with 7 bases spanning the gap. CDR3 size: 14 residues. The CDR3 region is CASSLSQGTDTQYF. CDR3 sequence (DNA): TGCGCCAGCAGCTTGTCGCAGGGCACAGATACGCAGTATTTT.

The count of this clone is one. V gene TRBV20-1 combines with J gene TRBJ2-3; D is uncertain. The V gene's germline CDR1 is DFQATT and CDR2 SNEGSKA (reference sequence). The CDR3 covers 12 residues. Trimming took off 3 bases at V and 5 bases at J, with 9 bases between the two ends. The CDR3 loop reads CSASVGQDTQYF. The DNA of the CDR3 is TGCAGTGCTAGTGTAGGGCAAGATACGCAGTATTTT.

The chain has TRBV18 and TRBJ2-7; 12 bases align to TRBD1. The germline gives CDR1 KGHSH, CDR2 LQKENI. Trimming at V came to 6 bases and at J to 1 base, leaving 4 bases not matched to a gene. The CDR3 is made up of 15 amino acids. CDR3 bases: TGTGCCAGCTCGCCGGGACAGGGGGCTTCCTACGAGCAGTACTTC. Translating it yields CASSPGQGASYEQYF.